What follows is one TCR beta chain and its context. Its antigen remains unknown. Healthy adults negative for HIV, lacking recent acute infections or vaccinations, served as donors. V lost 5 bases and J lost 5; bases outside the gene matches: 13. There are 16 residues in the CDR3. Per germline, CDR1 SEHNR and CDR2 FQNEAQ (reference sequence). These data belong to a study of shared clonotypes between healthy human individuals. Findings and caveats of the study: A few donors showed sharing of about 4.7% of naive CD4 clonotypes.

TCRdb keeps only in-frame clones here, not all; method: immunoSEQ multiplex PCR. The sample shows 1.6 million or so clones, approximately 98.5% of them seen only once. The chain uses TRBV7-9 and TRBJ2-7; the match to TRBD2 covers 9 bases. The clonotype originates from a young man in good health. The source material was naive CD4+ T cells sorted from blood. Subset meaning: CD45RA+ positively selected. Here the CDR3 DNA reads TGTGCCAGCAGCCTTAGAACGCCGGCGGGAGGGGACGAGCAGTACTTC. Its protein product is CASSLRTPAGGDEQYF.